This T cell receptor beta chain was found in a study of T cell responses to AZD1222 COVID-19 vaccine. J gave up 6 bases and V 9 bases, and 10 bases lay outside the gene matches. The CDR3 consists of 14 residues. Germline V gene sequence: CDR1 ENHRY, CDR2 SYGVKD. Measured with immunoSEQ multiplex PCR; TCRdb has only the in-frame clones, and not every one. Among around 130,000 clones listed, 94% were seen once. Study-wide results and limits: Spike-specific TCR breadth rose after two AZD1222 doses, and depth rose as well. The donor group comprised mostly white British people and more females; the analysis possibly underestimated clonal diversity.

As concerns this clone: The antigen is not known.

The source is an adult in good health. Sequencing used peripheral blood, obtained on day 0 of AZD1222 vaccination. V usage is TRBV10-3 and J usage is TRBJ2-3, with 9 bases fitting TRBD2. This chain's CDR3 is CAIGEGLAPDTQYF. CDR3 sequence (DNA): TGTGCCATTGGAGAGGGACTAGCTCCTGATACGCAGTATTTT.